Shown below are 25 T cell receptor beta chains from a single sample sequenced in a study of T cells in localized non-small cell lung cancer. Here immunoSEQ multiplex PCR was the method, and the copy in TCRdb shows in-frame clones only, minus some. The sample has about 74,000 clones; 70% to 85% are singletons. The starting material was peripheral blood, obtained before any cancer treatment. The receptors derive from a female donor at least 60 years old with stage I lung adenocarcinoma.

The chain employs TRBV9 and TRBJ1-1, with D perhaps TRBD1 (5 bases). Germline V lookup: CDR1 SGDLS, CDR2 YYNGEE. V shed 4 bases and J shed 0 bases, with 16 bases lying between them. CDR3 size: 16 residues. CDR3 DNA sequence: TGTGCCAGCAGCCCCAGATCCGGACAAGTGAACACTGAAGCTTTCTTT. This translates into CASSPRSGQVNTEAFF.

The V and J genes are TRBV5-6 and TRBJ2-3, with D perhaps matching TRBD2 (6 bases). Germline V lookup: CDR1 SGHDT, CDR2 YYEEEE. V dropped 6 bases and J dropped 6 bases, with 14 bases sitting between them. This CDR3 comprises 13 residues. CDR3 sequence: CASTTTGGDTQYF. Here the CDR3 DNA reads TGTGCCAGCACCACAACTGGGGGGGATACGCAGTATTTT.

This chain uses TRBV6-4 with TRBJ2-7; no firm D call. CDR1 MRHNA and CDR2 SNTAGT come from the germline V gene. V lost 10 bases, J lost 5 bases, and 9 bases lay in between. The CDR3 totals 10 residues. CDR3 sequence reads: CATNMHEQYF. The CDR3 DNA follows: TGTGCCACCAATATGCACGAGCAGTACTTC.

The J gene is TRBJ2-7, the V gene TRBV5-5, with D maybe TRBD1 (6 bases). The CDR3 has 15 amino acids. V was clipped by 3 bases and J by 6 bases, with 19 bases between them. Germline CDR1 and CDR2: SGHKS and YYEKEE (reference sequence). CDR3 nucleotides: TGTGCCAGCAGCTCCCCCAGGGCAGGGGTGGGCGAGCAGTACTTC. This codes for CASSSPRAGVGEQYF.

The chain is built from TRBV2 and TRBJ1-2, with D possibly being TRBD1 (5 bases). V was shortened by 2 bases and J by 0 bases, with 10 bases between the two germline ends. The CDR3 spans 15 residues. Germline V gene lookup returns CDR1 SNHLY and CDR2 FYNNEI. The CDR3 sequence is CASSEQGRANYGYTF. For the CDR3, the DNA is TGTGCCAGCAGTGAACAGGGCCGAGCTAACTATGGCTACACCTTC.

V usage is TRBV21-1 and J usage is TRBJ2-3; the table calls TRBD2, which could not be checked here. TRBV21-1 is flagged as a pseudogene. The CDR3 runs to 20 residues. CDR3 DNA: TGTGCCAGCACCCCCTCCCAACTAGCGGGGGAGTCAACTAGCACAGATACGCAGTATTTT. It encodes CASTPSQLAGESTSTDTQYF.

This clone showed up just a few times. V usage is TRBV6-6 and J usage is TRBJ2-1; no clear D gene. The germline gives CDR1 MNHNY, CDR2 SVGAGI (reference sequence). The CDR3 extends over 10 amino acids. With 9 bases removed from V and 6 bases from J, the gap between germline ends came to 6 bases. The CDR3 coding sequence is TGTGCCAGTCTCGGCAATGAGCAGTTCTTC. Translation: CASLGNEQFF.

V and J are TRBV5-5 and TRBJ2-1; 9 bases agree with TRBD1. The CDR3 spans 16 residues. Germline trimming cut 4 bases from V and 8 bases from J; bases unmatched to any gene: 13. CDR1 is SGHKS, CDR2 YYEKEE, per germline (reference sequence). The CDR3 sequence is CASSRTGVGVYDEQFF. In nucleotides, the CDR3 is TGTGCCAGCAGCCGGACAGGGGTCGGGGTATACGATGAGCAGTTCTTC.

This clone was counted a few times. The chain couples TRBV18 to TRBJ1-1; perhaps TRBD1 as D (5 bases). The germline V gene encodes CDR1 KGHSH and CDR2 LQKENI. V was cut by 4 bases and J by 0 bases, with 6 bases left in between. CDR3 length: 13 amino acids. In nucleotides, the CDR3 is TGTGCCAGCTCACAGGGACTGAACACTGAAGCTTTCTTT. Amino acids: CASSQGLNTEAFF.

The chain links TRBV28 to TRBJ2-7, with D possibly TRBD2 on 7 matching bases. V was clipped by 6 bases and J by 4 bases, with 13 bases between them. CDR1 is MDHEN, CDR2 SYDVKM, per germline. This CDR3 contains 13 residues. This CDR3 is CASRGGRIYEQYF. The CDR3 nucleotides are TGTGCCAGCAGGGGGGGGCGAATATACGAGCAGTACTTC. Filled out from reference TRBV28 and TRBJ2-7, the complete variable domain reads DVKVTQSSRYLVKRTGEKVFLECVQDMDHENMFWYRQDPGLGLRLIYFSYDVKMKEKGDIPEGYSVSREKKERFSLILESASTNQTSMYLCASRGGRIYEQYFGPGTRLTVT.

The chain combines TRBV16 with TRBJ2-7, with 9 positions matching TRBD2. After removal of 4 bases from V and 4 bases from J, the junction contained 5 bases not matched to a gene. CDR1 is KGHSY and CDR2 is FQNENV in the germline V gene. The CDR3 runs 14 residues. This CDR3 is CASSRGTSTYEQYF. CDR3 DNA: TGTGCCAGCAGCCGCGGGACTAGCACTTACGAGCAGTACTTC.

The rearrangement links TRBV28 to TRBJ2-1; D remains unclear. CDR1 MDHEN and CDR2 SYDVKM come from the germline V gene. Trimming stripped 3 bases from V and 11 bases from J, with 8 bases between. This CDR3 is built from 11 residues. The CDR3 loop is CASSFVGQQFF. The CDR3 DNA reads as TGTGCCAGCAGTTTTGTCGGACAGCAGTTCTTC.

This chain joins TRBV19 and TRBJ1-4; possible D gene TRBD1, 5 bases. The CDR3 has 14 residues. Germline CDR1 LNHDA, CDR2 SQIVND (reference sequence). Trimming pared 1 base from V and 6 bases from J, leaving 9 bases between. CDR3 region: CASSIGQNHEKLFF. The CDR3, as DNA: TGTGCCAGTAGTATAGGACAGAATCATGAAAAACTGTTTTTT.

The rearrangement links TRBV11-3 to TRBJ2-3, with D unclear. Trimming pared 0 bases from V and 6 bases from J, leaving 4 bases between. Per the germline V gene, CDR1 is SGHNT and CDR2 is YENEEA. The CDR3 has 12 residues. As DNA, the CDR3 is TGTGCCAGCAGCTTAGATTCGGATACGCAGTATTTT. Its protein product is CASSLDSDTQYF.

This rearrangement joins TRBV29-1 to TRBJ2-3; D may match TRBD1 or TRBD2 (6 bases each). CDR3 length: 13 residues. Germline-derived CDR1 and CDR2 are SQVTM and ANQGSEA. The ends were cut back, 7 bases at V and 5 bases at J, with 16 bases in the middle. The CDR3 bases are TGCAGCGGAATAGACGGGGGCCTAGATACGCAGTATTTT. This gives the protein CSGIDGGLDTQYF.

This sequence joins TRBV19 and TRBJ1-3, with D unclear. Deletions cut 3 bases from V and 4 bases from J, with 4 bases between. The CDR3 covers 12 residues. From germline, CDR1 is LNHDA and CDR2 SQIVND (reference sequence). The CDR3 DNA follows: TGTGCCAGTAGTATTCGGGGAAACACCATATATTTT. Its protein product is CASSIRGNTIYF.

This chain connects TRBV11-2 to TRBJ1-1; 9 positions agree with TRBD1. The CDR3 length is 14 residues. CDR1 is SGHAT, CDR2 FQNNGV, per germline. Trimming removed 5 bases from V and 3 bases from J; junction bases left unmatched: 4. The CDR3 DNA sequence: TGTGCCAGCAGCCTACAGGGGGCCCACACTGAAGCTTTCTTT. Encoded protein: CASSLQGAHTEAFF. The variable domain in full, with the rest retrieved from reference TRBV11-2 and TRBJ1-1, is EAGVAQSPRYKIIEKRQSVAFWCNPISGHATLYWYQQILGQGPKLLIQFQNNGVVDDSQLPKDRFSAERLKGVDSTLKIQPAKLEDSAVYLCASSLQGAHTEAFFGQGTRLTVV.

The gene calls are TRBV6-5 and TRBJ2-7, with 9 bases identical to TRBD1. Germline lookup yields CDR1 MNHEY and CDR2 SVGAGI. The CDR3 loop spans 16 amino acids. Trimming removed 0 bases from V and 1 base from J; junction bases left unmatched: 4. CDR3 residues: CASSYSAGTGSYEQYF. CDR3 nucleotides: TGTGCCAGCAGTTACTCTGCCGGGACAGGGTCCTACGAGCAGTACTTC.

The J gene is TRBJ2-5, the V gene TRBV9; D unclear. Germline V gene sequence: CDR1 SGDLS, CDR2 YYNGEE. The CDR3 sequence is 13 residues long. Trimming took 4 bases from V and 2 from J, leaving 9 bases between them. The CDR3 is CASSPFGQETQYF. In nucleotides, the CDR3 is TGTGCCAGCAGCCCCTTCGGGCAAGAGACCCAGTACTTC.

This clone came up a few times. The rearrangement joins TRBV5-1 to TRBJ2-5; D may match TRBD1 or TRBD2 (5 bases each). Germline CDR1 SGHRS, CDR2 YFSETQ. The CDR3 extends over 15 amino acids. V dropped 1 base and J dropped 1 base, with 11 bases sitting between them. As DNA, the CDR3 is TGCGCCAGCAGCTTGATGGGGACGGGCCAAGAGACCCAGTACTTC. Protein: CASSLMGTGQETQYF.

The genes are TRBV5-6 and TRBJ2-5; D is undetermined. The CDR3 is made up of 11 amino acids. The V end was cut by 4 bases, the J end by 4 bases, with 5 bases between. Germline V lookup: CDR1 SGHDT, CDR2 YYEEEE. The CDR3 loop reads CASSQRETQYF. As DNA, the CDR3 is TGTGCCAGCAGCCAGAGAGAGACCCAGTACTTC.

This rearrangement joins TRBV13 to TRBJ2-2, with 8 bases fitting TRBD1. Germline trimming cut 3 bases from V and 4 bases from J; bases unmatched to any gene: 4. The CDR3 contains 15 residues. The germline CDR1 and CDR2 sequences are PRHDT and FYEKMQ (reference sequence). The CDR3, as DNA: TGTGCCAGCAGCTTGGACAGGGCGGGCACCGGGGAGCTGTTTTTT. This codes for CASSLDRAGTGELFF.

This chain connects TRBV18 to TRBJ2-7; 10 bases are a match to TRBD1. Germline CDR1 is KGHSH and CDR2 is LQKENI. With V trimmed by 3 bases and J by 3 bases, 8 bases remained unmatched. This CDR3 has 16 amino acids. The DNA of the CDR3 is TGTGCCAGCTCACCGACGGGACAGGGGAACATCTACGAGCAGTACTTC. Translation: CASSPTGQGNIYEQYF.

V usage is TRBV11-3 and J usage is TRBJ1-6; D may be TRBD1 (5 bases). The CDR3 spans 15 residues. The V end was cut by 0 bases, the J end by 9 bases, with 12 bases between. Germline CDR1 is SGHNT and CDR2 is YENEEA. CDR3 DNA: TGTGCCAGCAGCTTAGACTGGCAGGGAGGTTCACCCCTCCACTTT. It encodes CASSLDWQGGSPLHF.

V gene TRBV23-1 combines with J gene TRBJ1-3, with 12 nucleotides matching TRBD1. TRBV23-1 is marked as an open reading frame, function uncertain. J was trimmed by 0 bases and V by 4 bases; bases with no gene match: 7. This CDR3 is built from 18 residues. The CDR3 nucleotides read TGCGCCAGCAGTCGCCGGGACAGGGGGCTCTTCTCTGGAAACACCATATATTTT. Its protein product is CASSRRDRGLFSGNTIYF.